The 5 T cell receptor beta chains presented below share a single source sample, sequenced in a study of shared clonotypes between healthy human individuals. Measured with immunoSEQ multiplex PCR; TCRdb has only the in-frame clones, and not every one. The data contain 300,000 to 400,000 clones, around 87% of them singletons. Sequences were obtained from memory CD8+ T cells sorted from blood. Subset reported: CD45RO+ cells pooled with CCR7-negative TemRA cells. These receptor sequences come from a man aged 18 to 29 in good health.

The V gene is TRBV6-1, the J gene TRBJ2-5; 11 bases align to TRBD2. V dropped 4 bases and J dropped 7; count of bases not matched to a gene: 11. The CDR3 has 16 amino acids. The germline V gene encodes CDR1 MNHNS and CDR2 SASEGT. The CDR3 nucleotides read TGTGCCAGCAGTGTTGTTAGCGGGGGGGCTTTTGGGACCCAGTACTTC. Protein: CASSVVSGGAFGTQYF.

The chain has TRBV5-1 and TRBJ2-1; 12 bases are a match to TRBD2. With 4 bases clipped from V and 3 bases from J, the junction kept 11 bases outside the gene matches. This CDR3 is built from 18 residues. Germline CDR1 reads SGHRS; CDR2 reads YFSETQ. DNA for the CDR3: TGCGCCAGCAGCCCGTGGACTAGCGGGACTCCTCTCTACAATGAGCAGTTCTTC. Protein sequence: CASSPWTSGTPLYNEQFF.

This rearrangement joins TRBV10-3 to TRBJ2-7; TRBD2 matches at 14 bases. CDR3 length: 15 amino acids. Per the germline V gene, CDR1 is ENHRY and CDR2 is SYGVKD. V lost 6 bases, J lost 3 bases, and 4 bases stayed unmatched. CDR3 sequence: CAIRKGLAGDYEQYF. Written as DNA, the CDR3 is TGTGCCATCAGGAAGGGACTAGCGGGGGACTACGAGCAGTACTTC.

This clone was observed a few times. The rearrangement joins TRBV7-9 to TRBJ1-2; TRBD1 agrees at 10 bases. Looked up from germline, CDR1 is SEHNR and CDR2 is FQNEAQ (reference sequence). Trimming cost V 5 bases and J 8 bases; bases outside gene matches: 11. This CDR3 is built from 15 residues. CDR3 nucleotide sequence: TGTGCCAGCAGCCCGACCGGGACAGGGGCTGTCGGCTACACCTTC. Translation: CASSPTGTGAVGYTF.

This chain links TRBV9 with TRBJ2-7; a possible D gene is TRBD1 (6 bases). The V gene lost 5 bases and the J gene lost 5 bases, with 14 bases spanning the gap. Looked up from germline, CDR1 is SGDLS and CDR2 is YYNGEE. The CDR3 consists of 13 residues. The CDR3 DNA sequence: TGTGCCAGCAGTGTTACAGGGATCCACGAGCAGTACTTC. Protein product: CASSVTGIHEQYF.